These T cell receptor beta chains were read from a single sample in a study of blood T cell repertoires in COVID-19. Clones were read by immunoSEQ multiplex PCR, and TCRdb kept only the in-frame ones, dropping some. Of approximately 100,000 clones listed, over 55% were seen once; the top ten hold approximately 0.9%. Input material: peripheral blood. Receptors originate from a human donor with acute or convalescent COVID-19. The donor label of this sample is uncertain. The conserved cysteine and the conserved F or W are not part of the CDR3 here. The order of the fields is V gene, D gene, clone size, J gene, CDR3 protein. D genes are given only for firm matches. Clone size, where shown, is once, few, many, or a class for clones that have expanded.

v_call: TRBV11-2
d_call: .
clone_size: once
j_call: TRBJ2-3
cdr3_aa: ASSLTGSLFSDTQY

v_call: TRBV6-2/TRBV6-3
d_call: .
clone_size: .
j_call: TRBJ2-2
cdr3_aa: ASSYSKGGTGELF

v_call: TRBV18
d_call: .
clone_size: many
j_call: TRBJ1-2
cdr3_aa: ASSRPGEYYGYT

v_call: TRBV6-5
d_call: .
clone_size: .
j_call: TRBJ2-7
cdr3_aa: ASSYGGGGAYEQY

v_call: TRBV7-9
d_call: .
clone_size: .
j_call: TRBJ1-4
cdr3_aa: ASSIRTAVATNEKLF

v_call: TRBV10-3
d_call: TRBD1
clone_size: .
j_call: TRBJ1-2
cdr3_aa: AISEGQGAGKGYT

v_call: TRBV7-2
d_call: .
clone_size: .
j_call: TRBJ1-2
cdr3_aa: ASSLGTYSSPLEGYT

v_call: TRBV7-2
d_call: .
clone_size: once
j_call: TRBJ1-2
cdr3_aa: ASSLAAAGNYGYT

v_call: TRBV19
d_call: .
clone_size: .
j_call: TRBJ2-1
cdr3_aa: ASSDAGSSYNEQF

v_call: TRBV5-1
d_call: .
clone_size: .
j_call: TRBJ1-1
cdr3_aa: ASSLDRAGLVAF

v_call: TRBV20-1
d_call: TRBD1
clone_size: .
j_call: TRBJ1-2
cdr3_aa: SAIDRDRGRLNYGYT

v_call: TRBV19
d_call: .
clone_size: .
j_call: TRBJ1-2
cdr3_aa: ASRQNNYGYT

v_call: TRBV6-5
d_call: TRBD1
clone_size: .
j_call: TRBJ2-6
cdr3_aa: VGTGGRAGANVLT

v_call: TRBV28
d_call: .
clone_size: medium-sized
j_call: TRBJ1-2
cdr3_aa: ASLLGAGGYT

v_call: TRBV6-5
d_call: .
clone_size: .
j_call: TRBJ1-1
cdr3_aa: ASSSRHNTEAF

v_call: TRBV5-8
d_call: TRBD1
clone_size: few
j_call: TRBJ2-7
cdr3_aa: ASSLKDRNYEQY

v_call: TRBV24-1
d_call: TRBD2
clone_size: .
j_call: TRBJ2-1
cdr3_aa: ATSSSVAGAGPF

v_call: TRBV18
d_call: TRBD1
clone_size: .
j_call: TRBJ1-4
cdr3_aa: ASSPADRGKEKLF

v_call: TRBV5-4
d_call: .
clone_size: .
j_call: TRBJ1-1
cdr3_aa: ASSSKGGTEAF

v_call: TRBV2
d_call: TRBD1
clone_size: .
j_call: TRBJ2-5
cdr3_aa: ASSGRDRPPEETQY

v_call: TRBV5-1
d_call: .
clone_size: .
j_call: TRBJ2-1
cdr3_aa: ASSTSAGLAYNEQF

v_call: TRBV12-3/TRBV12-4
d_call: .
clone_size: .
j_call: TRBJ2-5
cdr3_aa: ASSRGWETQY

v_call: TRBV6-2/TRBV6-3
d_call: .
clone_size: few
j_call: TRBJ2-3
cdr3_aa: ASSSSTDTQY

v_call: TRBV4-2
d_call: .
clone_size: .
j_call: TRBJ1-5
cdr3_aa: ASSQDLRGGQPQH

v_call: TRBV9
d_call: .
clone_size: few
j_call: TRBJ2-2
cdr3_aa: ASRGDNANTGELF

v_call: TRBV6-6
d_call: TRBD1
clone_size: .
j_call: TRBJ1-1
cdr3_aa: ASRQPGTAGITEAF

v_call: TRBV5-5
d_call: TRBD1
clone_size: .
j_call: TRBJ2-2
cdr3_aa: ASSLETGLVGELF

v_call: TRBV18
d_call: TRBD1
clone_size: .
j_call: TRBJ1-1
cdr3_aa: ASSLKQGSKMNTEAF

v_call: TRBV6-5
d_call: .
clone_size: .
j_call: TRBJ2-5
cdr3_aa: ASSATGSQETQY

v_call: TRBV6-5
d_call: .
clone_size: .
j_call: TRBJ1-1
cdr3_aa: ASSPRDLSSEAF

v_call: TRBV30
d_call: .
clone_size: .
j_call: TRBJ2-7
cdr3_aa: AWIPLRGGYSYEQY

v_call: TRBV2
d_call: TRBD1
clone_size: .
j_call: TRBJ1-2
cdr3_aa: ASSENGLTGDGYT

v_call: TRBV27
d_call: .
clone_size: few
j_call: TRBJ2-7
cdr3_aa: ASSPDKGGAYEQY

v_call: TRBV30
d_call: .
clone_size: .
j_call: TRBJ1-5
cdr3_aa: AWSVSSNQPQH

v_call: TRBV27
d_call: .
clone_size: .
j_call: TRBJ2-2
cdr3_aa: ASTKQGTGELF

v_call: TRBV6-5
d_call: .
clone_size: .
j_call: TRBJ1-2
cdr3_aa: ASSNDDRNYGYT

v_call: TRBV28
d_call: .
clone_size: .
j_call: TRBJ1-1
cdr3_aa: ASSPHQTVNTEAF

v_call: TRBV7-6
d_call: .
clone_size: few
j_call: TRBJ1-3
cdr3_aa: ASSLGGASGNTIY

v_call: TRBV11-3
d_call: TRBD1
clone_size: few
j_call: TRBJ2-3
cdr3_aa: ASSPGQGSTDTQY

v_call: TRBV19
d_call: TRBD1
clone_size: .
j_call: TRBJ1-1
cdr3_aa: ASSPTGGTEAF

v_call: TRBV14
d_call: TRBD1
clone_size: many
j_call: TRBJ1-6
cdr3_aa: ASSRTQGNSPLH

v_call: TRBV7-2
d_call: .
clone_size: .
j_call: TRBJ2-5
cdr3_aa: ASSPEGMVKTQY

v_call: TRBV10-3
d_call: TRBD1
clone_size: few
j_call: TRBJ2-1
cdr3_aa: AINTGTGYHEQF

v_call: TRBV7-9
d_call: TRBD1
clone_size: once
j_call: TRBJ2-2
cdr3_aa: ASSPDRGGTGELF

v_call: TRBV27
d_call: .
clone_size: .
j_call: TRBJ1-6
cdr3_aa: ASSFGTTYSPLH

v_call: TRBV12-3/TRBV12-4
d_call: TRBD2
clone_size: .
j_call: TRBJ2-1
cdr3_aa: ASSYSSGGSGF

v_call: TRBV11-2
d_call: TRBD2
clone_size: few
j_call: TRBJ2-3
cdr3_aa: ASSSPEGAGADTQY

v_call: TRBV28
d_call: .
clone_size: many
j_call: TRBJ1-1
cdr3_aa: ASSPIGGLTEAF

v_call: TRBV5-1
d_call: TRBD1
clone_size: .
j_call: TRBJ1-1
cdr3_aa: ASSLRPTGVNTEAF

v_call: TRBV6-5
d_call: .
clone_size: .
j_call: TRBJ1-2
cdr3_aa: ASSLTGDYGYT

v_call: TRBV3-1/TRBV3-2
d_call: TRBD2
clone_size: .
j_call: TRBJ2-5
cdr3_aa: ASSQRGGGGQETQY

v_call: TRBV5-1
d_call: .
clone_size: .
j_call: TRBJ2-1
cdr3_aa: ASSLGVNYNEQF

v_call: TRBV6-5
d_call: .
clone_size: .
j_call: TRBJ1-1
cdr3_aa: ASRSGYSVTEAF

v_call: TRBV5-1
d_call: .
clone_size: .
j_call: TRBJ2-1
cdr3_aa: ASSLDPDRNEQF

v_call: TRBV9
d_call: TRBD2
clone_size: once
j_call: TRBJ2-1
cdr3_aa: ASSGGWAQAGNNEQF

v_call: TRBV10-3
d_call: TRBD1
clone_size: few
j_call: TRBJ2-1
cdr3_aa: AIRQGANSNEQF

v_call: TRBV30
d_call: TRBD2
clone_size: .
j_call: TRBJ2-5
cdr3_aa: AWTSGVIQETQY

v_call: TRBV6-5
d_call: TRBD1
clone_size: medium-sized
j_call: TRBJ1-5
cdr3_aa: ASSRTGQDQPQH

v_call: TRBV28
d_call: .
clone_size: .
j_call: TRBJ1-5
cdr3_aa: ASSFPGAGSNQPQH